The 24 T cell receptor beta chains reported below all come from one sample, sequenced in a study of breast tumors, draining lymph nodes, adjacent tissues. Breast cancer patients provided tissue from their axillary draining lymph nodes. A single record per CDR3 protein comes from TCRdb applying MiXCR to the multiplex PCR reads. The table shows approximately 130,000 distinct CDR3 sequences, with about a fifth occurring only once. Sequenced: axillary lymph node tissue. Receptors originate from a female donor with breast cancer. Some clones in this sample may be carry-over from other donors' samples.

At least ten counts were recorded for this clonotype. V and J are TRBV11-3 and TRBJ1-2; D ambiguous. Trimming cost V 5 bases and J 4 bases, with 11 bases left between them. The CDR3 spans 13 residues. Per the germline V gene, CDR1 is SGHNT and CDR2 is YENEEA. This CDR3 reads CASSPASGYGYTF. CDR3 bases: TGTGCCAGCAGCCCCGCCAGTGGCTATGGCTACACCTTC.

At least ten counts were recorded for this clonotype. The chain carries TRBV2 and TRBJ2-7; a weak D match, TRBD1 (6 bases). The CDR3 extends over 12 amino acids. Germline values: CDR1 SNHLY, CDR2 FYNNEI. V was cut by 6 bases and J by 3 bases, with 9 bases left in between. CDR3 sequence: CASRQGRYEQYF. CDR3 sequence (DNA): TGTGCCAGCAGACAGGGACGCTACGAGCAGTACTTC.

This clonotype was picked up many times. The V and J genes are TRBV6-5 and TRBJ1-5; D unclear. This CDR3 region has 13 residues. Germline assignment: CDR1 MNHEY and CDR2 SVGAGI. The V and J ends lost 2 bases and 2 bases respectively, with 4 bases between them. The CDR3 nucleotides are TGTGCCAGCAGTTACACGCGCAATCAGCCCCAGCATTTT. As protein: CASSYTRNQPQHF.

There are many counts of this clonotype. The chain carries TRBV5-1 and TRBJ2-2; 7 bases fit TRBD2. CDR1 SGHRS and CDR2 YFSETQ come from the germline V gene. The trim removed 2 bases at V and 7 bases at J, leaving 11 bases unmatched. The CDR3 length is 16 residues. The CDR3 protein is CASSFVGTTGGGELFF. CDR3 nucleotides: TGCGCCAGCAGCTTTGTCGGGACCACGGGAGGCGGGGAGCTGTTTTTT.

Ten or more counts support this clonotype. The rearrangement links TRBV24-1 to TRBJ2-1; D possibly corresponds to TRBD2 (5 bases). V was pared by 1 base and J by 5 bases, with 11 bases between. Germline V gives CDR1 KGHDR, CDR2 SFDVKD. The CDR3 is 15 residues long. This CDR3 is CATSDLLVSHNEQFF. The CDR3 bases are TGTGCCACCAGTGATTTACTAGTATCTCACAATGAGCAGTTCTTC.

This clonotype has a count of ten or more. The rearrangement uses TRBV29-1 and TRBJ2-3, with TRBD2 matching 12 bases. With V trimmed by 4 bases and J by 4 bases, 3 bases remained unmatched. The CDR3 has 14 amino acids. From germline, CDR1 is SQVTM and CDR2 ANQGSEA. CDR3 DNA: TGCAGCGTTGCTAGCGGGAGGGCCCCAGATACGCAGTATTTT. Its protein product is CSVASGRAPDTQYF.

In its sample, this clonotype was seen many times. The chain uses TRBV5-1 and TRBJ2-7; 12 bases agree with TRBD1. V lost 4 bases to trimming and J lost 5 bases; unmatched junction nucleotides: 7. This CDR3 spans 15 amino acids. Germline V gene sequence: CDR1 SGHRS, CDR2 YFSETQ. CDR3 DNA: TGCGCCAGCAGCACTCCGGGACAGGGGGCGAACGAGCAGTACTTC. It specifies CASSTPGQGANEQYF. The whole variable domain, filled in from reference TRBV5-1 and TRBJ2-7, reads KAGVTQTPRYLIKTRGQQVTLSCSPISGHRSVSWYQQTPGQGLQFLFEYFSETQRNKGNFPGRFSGRQFSNSRSEMNVSTLELGDSALYLCASSTPGQGANEQYFGPGTRLTVT.

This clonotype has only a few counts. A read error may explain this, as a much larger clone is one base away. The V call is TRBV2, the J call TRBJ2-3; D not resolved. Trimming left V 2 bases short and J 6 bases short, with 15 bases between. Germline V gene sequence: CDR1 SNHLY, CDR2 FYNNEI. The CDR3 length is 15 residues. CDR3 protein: CASSELRLERDTQYF. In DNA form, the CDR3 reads TGTGCCAGCAGTGAATTGAGACTCGAACGGGATACGCAGTATTTT.

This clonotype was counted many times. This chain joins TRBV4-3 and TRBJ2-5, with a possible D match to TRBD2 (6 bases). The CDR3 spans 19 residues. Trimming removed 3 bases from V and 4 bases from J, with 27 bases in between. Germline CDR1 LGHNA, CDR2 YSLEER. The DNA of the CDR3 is TGCGCCAGCAGCCAGAGGATACGGCTAGGGACTGGAGAACTAGAGACCCAGTACTTC. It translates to CASSQRIRLGTGELETQYF.

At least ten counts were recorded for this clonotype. The CDR3 nucleotides read TGTGCCACATTAGACAGGGGGCAAGAGACCCAGTACTTC. Amino acid sequence: CATLDRGQETQYF. The chain combines TRBV2 with TRBJ2-5; TRBD1 agrees at 9 bases. The J segment lost 2 bases and the V segment lost 10 bases, leaving 5 bases of the junction unmatched. Per the germline V gene, CDR1 is SNHLY and CDR2 is FYNNEI. The CDR3 is 13 amino acids.

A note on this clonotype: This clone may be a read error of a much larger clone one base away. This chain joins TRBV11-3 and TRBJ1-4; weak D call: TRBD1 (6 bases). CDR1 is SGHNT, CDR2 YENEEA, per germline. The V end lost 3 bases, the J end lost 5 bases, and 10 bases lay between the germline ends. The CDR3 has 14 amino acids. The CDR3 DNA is TGTGCCAGCAGCTTTAGAACAGGGAATGAAAAACTGTTTTTT. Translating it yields CASSFRTGNEKLFF.

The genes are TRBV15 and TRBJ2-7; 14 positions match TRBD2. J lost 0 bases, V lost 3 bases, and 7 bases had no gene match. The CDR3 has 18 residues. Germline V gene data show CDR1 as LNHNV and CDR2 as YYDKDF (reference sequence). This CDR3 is CATSRGLGTSGGSYEQYF. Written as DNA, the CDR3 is TGTGCCACCAGCAGGGGCCTCGGGACTAGCGGGGGCTCCTACGAGCAGTACTTC.

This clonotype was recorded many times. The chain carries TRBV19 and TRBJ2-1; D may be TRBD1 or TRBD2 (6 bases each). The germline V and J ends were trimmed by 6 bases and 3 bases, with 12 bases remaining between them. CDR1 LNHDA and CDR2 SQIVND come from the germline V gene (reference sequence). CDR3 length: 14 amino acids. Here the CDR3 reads CASRRDTYYNEQFF. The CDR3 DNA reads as TGTGCCAGTAGGCGGGACACATACTACAATGAGCAGTTCTTC. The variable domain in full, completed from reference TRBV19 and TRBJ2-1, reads DGGITQSPKYLFRKEGQNVTLSCEQNLNHDAMYWYRQDPGQGLRLIYYSQIVNDFQKGDIAEGYSVSREKKESFPLTVTSAQKNPTAFYLCASRRDTYYNEQFFGPGTRLTVL.

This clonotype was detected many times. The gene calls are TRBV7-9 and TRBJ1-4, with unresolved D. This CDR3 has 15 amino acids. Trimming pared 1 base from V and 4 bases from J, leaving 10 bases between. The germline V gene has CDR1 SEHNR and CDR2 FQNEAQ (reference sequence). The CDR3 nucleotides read TGTGCCAGCAGCTTAGGTCGGCGGATTAATGAAAAACTGTTTTTT. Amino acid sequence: CASSLGRRINEKLFF.

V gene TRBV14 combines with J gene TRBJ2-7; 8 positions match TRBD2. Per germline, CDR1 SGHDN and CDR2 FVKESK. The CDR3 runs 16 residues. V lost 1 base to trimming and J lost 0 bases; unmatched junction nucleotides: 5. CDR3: CASSQVTGGSSYEQYF. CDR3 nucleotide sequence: TGTGCCAGCAGCCAAGTAACGGGAGGGTCCTCCTACGAGCAGTACTTC.

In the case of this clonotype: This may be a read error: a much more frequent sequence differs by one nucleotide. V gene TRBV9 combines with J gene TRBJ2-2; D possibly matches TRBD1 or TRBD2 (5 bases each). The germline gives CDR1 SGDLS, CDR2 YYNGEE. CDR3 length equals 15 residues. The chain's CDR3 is CASSVSGANTGELLF. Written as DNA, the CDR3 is TGTGCCAGCAGCGTCTCCGGGGCAAACACCGGGGAGCTGCTTTTT.

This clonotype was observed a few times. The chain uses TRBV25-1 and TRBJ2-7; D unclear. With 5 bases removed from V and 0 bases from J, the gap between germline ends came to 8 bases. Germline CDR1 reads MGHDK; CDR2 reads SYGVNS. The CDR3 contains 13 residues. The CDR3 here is CASSSWSSYEQYF. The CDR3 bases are TGTGCCAGCAGTTCCTGGAGCTCCTACGAGCAGTACTTC.

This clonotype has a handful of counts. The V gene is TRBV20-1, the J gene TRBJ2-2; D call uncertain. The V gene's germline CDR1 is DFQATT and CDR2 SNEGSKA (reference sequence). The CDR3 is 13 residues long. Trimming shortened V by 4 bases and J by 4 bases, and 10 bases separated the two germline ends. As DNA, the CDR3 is TGCAGTGCTATAAACCCCCGCACCGGGGAGCTGTTTTTT. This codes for CSAINPRTGELFF.

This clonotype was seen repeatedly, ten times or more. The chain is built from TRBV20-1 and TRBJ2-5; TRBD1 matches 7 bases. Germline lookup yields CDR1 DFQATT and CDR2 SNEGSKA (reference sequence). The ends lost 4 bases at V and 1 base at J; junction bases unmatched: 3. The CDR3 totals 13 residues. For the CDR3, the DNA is TGCAGTGCTAATGACAGGGTCCAAGAGACCCAGTACTTC. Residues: CSANDRVQETQYF.

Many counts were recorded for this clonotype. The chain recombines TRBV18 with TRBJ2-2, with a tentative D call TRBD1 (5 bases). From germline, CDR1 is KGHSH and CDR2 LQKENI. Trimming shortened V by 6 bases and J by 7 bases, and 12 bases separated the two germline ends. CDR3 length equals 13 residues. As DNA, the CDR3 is TGTGCCAGCTCGGGGCTCCGTGACGGGGAGCTGTTTTTT. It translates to CASSGLRDGELFF.

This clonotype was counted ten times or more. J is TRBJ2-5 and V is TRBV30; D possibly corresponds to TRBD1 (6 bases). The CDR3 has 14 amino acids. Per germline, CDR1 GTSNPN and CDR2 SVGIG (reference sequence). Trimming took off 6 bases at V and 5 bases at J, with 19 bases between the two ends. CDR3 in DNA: TGTGCCTGCTCAGGGGCTAGTCCGTCGGAGACCCAGTACTTC. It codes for CACSGASPSETQYF.

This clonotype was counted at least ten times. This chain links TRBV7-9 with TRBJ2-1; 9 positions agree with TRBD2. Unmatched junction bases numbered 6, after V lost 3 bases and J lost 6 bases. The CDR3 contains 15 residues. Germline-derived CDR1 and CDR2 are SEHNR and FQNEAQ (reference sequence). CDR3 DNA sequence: TGTGCCAGCAGCTTCAAACTAGCGGGCATCAATGAGCAGTTCTTC. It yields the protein CASSFKLAGINEQFF.

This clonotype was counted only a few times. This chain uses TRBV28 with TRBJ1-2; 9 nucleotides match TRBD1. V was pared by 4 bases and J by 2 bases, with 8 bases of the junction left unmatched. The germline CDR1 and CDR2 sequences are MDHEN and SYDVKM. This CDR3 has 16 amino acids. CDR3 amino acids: CASSSTGTGTNYGYTF. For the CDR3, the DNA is TGTGCCAGCAGTTCCACCGGGACAGGGACGAACTATGGCTACACCTTC.

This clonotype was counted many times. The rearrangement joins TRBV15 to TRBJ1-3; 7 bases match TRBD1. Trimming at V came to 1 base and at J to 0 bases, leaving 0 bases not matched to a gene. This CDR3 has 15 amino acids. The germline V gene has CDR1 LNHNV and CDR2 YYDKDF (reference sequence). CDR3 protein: CATSRGDSSGNTIYF. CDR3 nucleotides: TGTGCCACCAGCAGAGGGGACAGCTCTGGAAACACCATATATTTT.